This T cell receptor (beta chain) is from a study of T cell clonotyping in hematopoietic cell transplantation. Per germline, CDR1 MNHNS and CDR2 SASEGT. The CDR3 covers 14 residues. V was cut by 2 bases and J by 0 bases, with 7 bases left in between. Profiling relied on immunoSEQ multiplex PCR, and the TCRdb table lists in-frame clones only, not all of them. This table has some 29,000 clones, approximately 82% appearing once. Time point noted: recipient sample about 28 days before transplant, after cytoreduction. The chain recombines TRBV6-1 with TRBJ1-1, with a possible D match to TRBD1 (5 bases). Here the sequenced sample was peripheral blood mononuclear cells, taken before stem cell transplant. This receptor was obtained from a man aged 40-49 years with acute myeloid leukemia. Some clones in this sample may be carry-over from other donors' samples. The CDR3, as DNA: TGTGCCAGCAGTGAAAGACAGATGAACACTGAAGCTTTCTTT. Its protein is CASSERQMNTEAFF.